The source of this TCR beta chain is a study of blood T cell repertoires in COVID-19. Study-level background: The United States, Italy and Spain supplied acute and convalescent COVID-19 samples.

V was shortened by 6 bases and J by 9 bases, with 18 bases between the two germline ends. Germline CDR1 MDHEN, CDR2 SYDVKM. This CDR3 is 14 amino acids long. Original data processing: Reference gene primers were amplified, and this amplification served to estimate nucleated cell counts. Generated by immunoSEQ multiplex PCR, the TCRdb table keeps only in-frame clones and is missing some. The DNA gave D and trimming, while V, J and clone size come from that table. This sample has about 150,000 clones; about four fifths occur once, and the top ten carry over 7.5%. The sequencing sample was made of peripheral blood. The rearrangement links TRBV28 to TRBJ1-5; D is perhaps TRBD1 (5 bases). This clonotype was sampled from a woman aged 60-75 years with active or convalescent COVID-19. This CDR3 reads CASSRDSPLGPQHF. The CDR3 DNA reads TGTGCCAGCAGCCGCGACAGTCCCCTAGGGCCCCAGCATTTT.